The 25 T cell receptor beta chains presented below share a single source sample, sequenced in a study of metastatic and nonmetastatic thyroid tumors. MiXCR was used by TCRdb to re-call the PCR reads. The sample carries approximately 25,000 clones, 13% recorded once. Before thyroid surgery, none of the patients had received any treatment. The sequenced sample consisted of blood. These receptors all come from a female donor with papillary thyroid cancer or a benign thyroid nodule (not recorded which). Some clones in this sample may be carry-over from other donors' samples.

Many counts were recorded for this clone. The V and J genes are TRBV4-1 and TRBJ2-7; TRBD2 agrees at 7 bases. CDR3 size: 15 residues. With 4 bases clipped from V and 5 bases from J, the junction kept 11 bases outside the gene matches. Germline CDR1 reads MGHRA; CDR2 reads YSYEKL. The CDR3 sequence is CASSRYGGSSNEQYF. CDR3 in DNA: TGCGCCAGCAGCCGATATGGCGGGAGTTCTAACGAGCAGTACTTC.

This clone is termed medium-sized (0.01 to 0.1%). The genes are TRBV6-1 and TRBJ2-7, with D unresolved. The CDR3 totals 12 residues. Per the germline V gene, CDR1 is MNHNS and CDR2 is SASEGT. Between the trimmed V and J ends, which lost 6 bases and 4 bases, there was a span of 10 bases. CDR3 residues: CASSPSRYEQYF. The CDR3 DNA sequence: TGTGCCAGCAGCCCCTCTAGGTACGAGCAGTACTTC.

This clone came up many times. The CDR3 spells CASSPGQEMGGYTF. In DNA, the CDR3 is TGCGCCAGCAGCCCCGGACAGGAAATGGGCGGCTACACCTTC. The gene calls are TRBV5-1 and TRBJ1-2; 7 bases line up with TRBD1. V lost 4 bases, J lost 8 bases, and 11 bases stayed unmatched. Germline V gives CDR1 SGHRS, CDR2 YFSETQ. CDR3 length equals 14 residues.

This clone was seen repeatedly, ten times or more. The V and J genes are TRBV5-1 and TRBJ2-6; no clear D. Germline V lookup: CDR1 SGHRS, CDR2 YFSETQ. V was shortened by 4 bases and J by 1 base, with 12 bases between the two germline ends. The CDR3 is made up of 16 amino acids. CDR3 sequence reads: CASSLPQRSGANVLTF. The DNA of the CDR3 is TGCGCCAGCAGCCTGCCCCAGAGGTCTGGGGCCAACGTCCTGACTTTC.

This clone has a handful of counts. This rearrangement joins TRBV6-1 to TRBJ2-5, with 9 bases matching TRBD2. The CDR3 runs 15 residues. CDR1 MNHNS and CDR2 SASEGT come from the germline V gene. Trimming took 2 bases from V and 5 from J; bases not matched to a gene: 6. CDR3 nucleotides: TGTGCCAGCAGTGAATTGGCGGGAGGGCTGGAGACCCAGTACTTC. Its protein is CASSELAGGLETQYF.

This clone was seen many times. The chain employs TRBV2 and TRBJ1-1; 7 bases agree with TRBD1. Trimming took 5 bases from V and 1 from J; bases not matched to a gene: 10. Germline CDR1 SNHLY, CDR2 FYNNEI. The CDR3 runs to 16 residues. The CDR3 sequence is CASSTGALGKNTEAFF. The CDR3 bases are TGTGCCAGCAGTACAGGGGCCTTGGGTAAGAACACTGAAGCTTTCTTT.

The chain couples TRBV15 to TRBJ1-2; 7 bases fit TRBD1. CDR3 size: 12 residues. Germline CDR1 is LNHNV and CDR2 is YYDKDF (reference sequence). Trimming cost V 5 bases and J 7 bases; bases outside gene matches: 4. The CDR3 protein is CATSPDRAGYTF. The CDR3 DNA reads TGTGCCACCAGCCCCGACAGGGCTGGCTACACCTTC.

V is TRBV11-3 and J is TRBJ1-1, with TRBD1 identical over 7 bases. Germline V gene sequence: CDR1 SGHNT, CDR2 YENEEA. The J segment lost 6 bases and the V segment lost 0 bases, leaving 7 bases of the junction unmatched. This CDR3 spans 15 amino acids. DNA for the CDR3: TGTGCCAGCAGCTTAGACCTCCGGGACAGCGCTGAAGCTTTCTTT. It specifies CASSLDLRDSAEAFF.

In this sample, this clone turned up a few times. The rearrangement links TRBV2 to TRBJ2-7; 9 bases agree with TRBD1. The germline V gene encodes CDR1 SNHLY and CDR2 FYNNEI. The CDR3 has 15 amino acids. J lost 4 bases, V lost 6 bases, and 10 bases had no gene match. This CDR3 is CASSAGGTGWYEQYF. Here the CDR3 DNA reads TGTGCCAGCAGCGCCGGAGGGACAGGGTGGTACGAGCAGTACTTC.

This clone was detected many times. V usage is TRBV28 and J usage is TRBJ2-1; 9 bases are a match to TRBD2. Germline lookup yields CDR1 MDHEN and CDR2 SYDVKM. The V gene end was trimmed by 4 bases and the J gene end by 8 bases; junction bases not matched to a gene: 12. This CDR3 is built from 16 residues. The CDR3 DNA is TGTGCCAGCAGTTCCCAACAAATGTTAGCGGGAGATGAGCAGTTCTTC. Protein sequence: CASSSQQMLAGDEQFF.

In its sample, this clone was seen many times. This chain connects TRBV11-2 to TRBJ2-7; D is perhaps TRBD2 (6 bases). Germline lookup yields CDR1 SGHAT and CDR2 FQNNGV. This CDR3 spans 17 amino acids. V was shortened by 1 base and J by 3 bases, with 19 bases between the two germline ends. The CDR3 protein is CASSLVTAGLGGYEQYF. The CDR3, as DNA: TGTGCCAGCAGCTTAGTAACGGCCGGGCTCGGGGGCTACGAGCAGTACTTC.

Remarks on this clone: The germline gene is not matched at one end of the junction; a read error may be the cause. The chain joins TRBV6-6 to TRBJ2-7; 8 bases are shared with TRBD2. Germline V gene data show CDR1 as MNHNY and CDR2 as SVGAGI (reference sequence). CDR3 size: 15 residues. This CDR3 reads CASIYSAGVSYEQYF. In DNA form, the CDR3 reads TGTGCCAGCATTTACTCAGCGGGAGTCTCCTACGAGCAGTACTTC.

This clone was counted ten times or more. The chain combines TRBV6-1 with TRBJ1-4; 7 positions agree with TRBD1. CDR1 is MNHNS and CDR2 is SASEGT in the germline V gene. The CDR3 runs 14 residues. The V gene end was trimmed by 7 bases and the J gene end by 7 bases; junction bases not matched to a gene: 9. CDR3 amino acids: CASTTGTASEKLFF. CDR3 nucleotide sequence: TGTGCCAGCACGACCGGGACAGCTAGTGAAAAACTGTTTTTT.

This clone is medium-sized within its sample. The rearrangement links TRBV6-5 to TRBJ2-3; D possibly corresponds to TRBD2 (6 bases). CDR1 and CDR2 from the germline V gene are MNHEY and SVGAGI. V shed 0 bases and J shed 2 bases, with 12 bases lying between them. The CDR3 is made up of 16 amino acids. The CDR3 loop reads CASSYSIRELTDTQYF. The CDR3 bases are TGTGCCAGCAGTTACTCGATTCGGGAGCTCACAGATACGCAGTATTTT.

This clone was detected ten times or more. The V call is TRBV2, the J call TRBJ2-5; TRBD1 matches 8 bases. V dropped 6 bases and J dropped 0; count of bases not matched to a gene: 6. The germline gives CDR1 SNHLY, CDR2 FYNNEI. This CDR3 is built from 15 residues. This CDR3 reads CASRTQDRDQETQYF. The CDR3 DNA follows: TGTGCCAGCAGAACCCAGGACAGGGACCAAGAGACCCAGTACTTC.

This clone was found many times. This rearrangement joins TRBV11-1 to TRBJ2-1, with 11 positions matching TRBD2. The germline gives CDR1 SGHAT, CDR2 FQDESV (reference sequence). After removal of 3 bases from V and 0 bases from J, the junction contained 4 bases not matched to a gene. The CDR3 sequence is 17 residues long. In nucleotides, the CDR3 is TGTGCCAGCAGCTTCGGGACTAGCGGATCCTCCTACAATGAGCAGTTCTTC. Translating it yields CASSFGTSGSSYNEQFF.

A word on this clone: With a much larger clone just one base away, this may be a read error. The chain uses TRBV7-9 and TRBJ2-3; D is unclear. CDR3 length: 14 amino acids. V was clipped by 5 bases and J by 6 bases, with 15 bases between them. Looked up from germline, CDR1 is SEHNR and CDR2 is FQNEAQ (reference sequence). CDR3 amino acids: CASSLPPAQDTQYF. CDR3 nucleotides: TGTGCCAGCAGCCTCCCGCCGGCCCAGGATACGCAGTATTTT.

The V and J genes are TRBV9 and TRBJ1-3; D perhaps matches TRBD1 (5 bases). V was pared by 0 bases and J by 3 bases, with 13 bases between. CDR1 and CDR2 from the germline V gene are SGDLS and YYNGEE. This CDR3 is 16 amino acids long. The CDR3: CASSVDSGSGGNTIYF. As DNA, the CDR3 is TGTGCCAGCAGCGTAGATTCAGGGTCTGGTGGAAACACCATATATTTT.

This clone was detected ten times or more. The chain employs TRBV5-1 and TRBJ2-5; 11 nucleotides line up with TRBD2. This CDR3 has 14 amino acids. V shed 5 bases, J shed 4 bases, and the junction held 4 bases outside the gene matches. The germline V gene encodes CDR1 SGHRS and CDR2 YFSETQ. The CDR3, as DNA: TGCGCCAGCAGGGTGACTAGCGGGGTAGAGACCCAGTACTTC. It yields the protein CASRVTSGVETQYF.

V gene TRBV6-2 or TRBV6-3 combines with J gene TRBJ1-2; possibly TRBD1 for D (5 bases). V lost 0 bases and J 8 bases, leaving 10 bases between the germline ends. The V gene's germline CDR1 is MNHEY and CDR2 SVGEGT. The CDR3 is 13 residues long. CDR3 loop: CASSYSPRDGYTF. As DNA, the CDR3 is TGTGCCAGCAGTTACTCCCCCAGGGACGGCTACACCTTC.

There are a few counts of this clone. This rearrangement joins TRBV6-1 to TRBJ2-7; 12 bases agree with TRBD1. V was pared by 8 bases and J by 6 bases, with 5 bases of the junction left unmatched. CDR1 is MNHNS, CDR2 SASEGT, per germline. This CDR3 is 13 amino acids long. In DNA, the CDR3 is TGTGCCAGCGCCGGGACAGGGGGCGGCGAGCAGTACGTC. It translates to CASAGTGGGEQYV.

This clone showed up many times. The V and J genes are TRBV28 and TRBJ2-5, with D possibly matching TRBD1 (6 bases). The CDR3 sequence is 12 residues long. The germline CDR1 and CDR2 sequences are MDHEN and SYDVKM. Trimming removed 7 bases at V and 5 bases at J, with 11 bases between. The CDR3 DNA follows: TGTGCCAGCACCAGGGGTGGGGAGACCCAGTACTTC. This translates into CASTRGGETQYF.

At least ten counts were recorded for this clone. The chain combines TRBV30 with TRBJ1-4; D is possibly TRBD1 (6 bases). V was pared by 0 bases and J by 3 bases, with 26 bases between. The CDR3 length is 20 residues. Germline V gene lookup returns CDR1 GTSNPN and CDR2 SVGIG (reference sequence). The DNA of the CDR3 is TGTGCCTGGAGTGTACGCCCGGGGAGGAGGGGGGGAGGCGCTAATGAAAAACTGTTTTTT. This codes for CAWSVRPGRRGGGANEKLFF.

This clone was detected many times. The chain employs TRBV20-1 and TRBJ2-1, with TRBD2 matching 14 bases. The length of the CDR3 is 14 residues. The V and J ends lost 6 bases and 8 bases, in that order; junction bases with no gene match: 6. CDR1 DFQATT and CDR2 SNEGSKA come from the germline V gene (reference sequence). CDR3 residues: CSAETSGRGDEQFF. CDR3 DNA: TGCAGTGCGGAGACTAGCGGGAGGGGGGATGAGCAGTTCTTC.

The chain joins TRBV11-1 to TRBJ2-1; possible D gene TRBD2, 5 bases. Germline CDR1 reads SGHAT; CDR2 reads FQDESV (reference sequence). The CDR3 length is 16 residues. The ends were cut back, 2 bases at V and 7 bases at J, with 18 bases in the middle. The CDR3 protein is CASSLWLVGAVNEQFF. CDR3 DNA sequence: TGTGCCAGCAGCTTATGGCTAGTGGGAGCGGTTAATGAGCAGTTCTTC.